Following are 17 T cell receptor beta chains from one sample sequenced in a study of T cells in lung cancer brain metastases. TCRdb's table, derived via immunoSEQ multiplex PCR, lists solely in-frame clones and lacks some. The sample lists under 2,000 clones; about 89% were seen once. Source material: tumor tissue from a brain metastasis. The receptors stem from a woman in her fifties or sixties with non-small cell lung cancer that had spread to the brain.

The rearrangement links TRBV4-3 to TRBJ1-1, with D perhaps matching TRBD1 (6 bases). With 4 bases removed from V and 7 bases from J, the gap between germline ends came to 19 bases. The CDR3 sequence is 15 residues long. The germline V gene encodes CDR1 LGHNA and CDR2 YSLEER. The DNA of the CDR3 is TGCGCCAGCAGCCCGCAAGGTAGGGGGGCCGATGAAGCTTTCTTT. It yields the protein CASSPQGRGADEAFF.

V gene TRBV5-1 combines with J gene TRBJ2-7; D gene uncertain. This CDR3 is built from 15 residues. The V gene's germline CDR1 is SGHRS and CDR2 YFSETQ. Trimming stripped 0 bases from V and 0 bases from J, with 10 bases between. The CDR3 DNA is TGCGCCAGCAGCTTGGGTGTCAGCCCCTCCTACGAGCAGTACTTC. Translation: CASSLGVSPSYEQYF.

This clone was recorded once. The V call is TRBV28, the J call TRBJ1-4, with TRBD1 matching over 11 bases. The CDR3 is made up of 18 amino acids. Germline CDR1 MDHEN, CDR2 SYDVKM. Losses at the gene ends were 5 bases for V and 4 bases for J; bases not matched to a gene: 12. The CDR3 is CASSTHRDRGNGNEKLFF. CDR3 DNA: TGTGCCAGCAGTACCCACCGGGACAGGGGGAACGGTAATGAAAAACTGTTTTTT. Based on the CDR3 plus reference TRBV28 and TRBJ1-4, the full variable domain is DVKVTQSSRYLVKRTGEKVFLECVQDMDHENMFWYRQDPGLGLRLIYFSYDVKMKEKGDIPEGYSVSREKKERFSLILESASTNQTSMYLCASSTHRDRGNGNEKLFFGSGTQLSVL.

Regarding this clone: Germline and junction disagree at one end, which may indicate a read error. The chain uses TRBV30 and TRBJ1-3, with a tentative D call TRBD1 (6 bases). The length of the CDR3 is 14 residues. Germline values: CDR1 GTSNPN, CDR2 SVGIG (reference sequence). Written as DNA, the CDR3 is TGTGCCTGGAGCTTGGACAGATATGGAAACACTATATATTTT. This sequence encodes CAWSLDRYGNTIYF.

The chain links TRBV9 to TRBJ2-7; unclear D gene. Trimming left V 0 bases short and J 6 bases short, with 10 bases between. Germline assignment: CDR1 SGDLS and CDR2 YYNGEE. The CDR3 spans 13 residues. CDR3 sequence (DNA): TGTGCCAGCAGCGTAGACGTAGTTGGCGAGCAGTACTTC. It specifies CASSVDVVGEQYF. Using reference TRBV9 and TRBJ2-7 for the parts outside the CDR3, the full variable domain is DSGVTQTPKHLITATGQRVTLRCSPRSGDLSVYWYQQSLDQGLQFLIQYYNGEERAKGNILERFSAQQFPDLHSELNLSSLELGDSALYFCASSVDVVGEQYFGPGTRLTVT.

CDR3 DNA sequence: TGCGCCAGCAGCCCGGGGCCGCCCAACGAGCAGTACTTC. The encoded protein is CASSPGPPNEQYF. The rearrangement links TRBV5-1 to TRBJ2-7; D may match TRBD1 or TRBD2 (5 bases each). V shed 4 bases and J shed 5 bases, with 13 bases lying between them. Germline-derived CDR1 and CDR2 are SGHRS and YFSETQ. CDR3 length equals 13 residues.

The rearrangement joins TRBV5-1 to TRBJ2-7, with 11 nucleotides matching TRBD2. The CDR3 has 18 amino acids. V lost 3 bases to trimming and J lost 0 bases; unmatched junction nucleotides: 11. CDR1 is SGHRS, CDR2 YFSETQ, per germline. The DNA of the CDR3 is TGCGCCAGCAGCTCTGTACTAGCGGGGGCCCGATCCTCCTACGAGCAGTACTTC. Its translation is CASSSVLAGARSSYEQYF.

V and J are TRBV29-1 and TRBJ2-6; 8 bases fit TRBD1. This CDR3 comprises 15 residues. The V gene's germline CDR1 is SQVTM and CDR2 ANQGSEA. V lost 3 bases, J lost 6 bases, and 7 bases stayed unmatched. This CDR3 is CSVDPGTGMANVLTF. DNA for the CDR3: TGCAGCGTTGATCCCGGGACAGGAATGGCCAACGTCCTGACTTTC.

CDR3 sequence reads: CASSQQGAAGNTIYF. The CDR3 DNA sequence: TGTGCCAGCTCGCAACAGGGAGCCGCTGGAAACACCATATATTTT. The chain couples TRBV18 to TRBJ1-3; a weak D match, TRBD1 (6 bases). The V and J ends lost 6 bases and 2 bases respectively, with 14 bases between them. The germline V gene has CDR1 KGHSH and CDR2 LQKENI. This CDR3 spans 15 amino acids.

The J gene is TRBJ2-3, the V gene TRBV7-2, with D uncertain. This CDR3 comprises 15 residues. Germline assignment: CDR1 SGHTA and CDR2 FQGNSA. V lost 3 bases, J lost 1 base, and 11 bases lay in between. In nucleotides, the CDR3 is TGTGCCAGCAGCTTCCTACGGCAGCGCACAGATACGCAGTATTTT. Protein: CASSFLRQRTDTQYF.

The CDR3 loop is CASSAGNGQGYQPQHF. The CDR3 nucleotides are TGTGCCAGCAGCGCGGGGAACGGACAGGGTTATCAGCCCCAGCATTTT. This rearrangement joins TRBV9 to TRBJ1-5, with 8 bases fitting TRBD1. V gave up 3 bases and J gave up 5 bases; unmatched junction bases: 10. CDR3 length: 16 amino acids. Germline loops: CDR1 SGDLS, CDR2 YYNGEE.

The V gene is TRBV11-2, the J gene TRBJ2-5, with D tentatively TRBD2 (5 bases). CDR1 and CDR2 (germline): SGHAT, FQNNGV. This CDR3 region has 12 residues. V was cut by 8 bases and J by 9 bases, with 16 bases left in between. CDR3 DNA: TGTGCCAGCGCCACCAGCGGCCCGGCCCAGTACTTC. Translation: CASATSGPAQYF.

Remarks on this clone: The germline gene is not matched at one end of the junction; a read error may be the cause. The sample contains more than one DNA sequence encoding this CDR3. CDR3 protein: CASSRTGQGNEKLFF. In DNA, the CDR3 is TGTGCCAGCAGTCGCACCGGGCAGGGGAATGAAAAACTATTTTTT. The rearrangement joins TRBV9 to TRBJ1-4, with a possible D match to TRBD1 (6 bases). Germline CDR1 reads SGDLS; CDR2 reads YYNGEE. This CDR3 is built from 15 residues. Combining the CDR3 with reference TRBV9 and TRBJ1-4 gives the whole variable domain DSGVTQTPKHLITATGQRVTLRCSPRSGDLSVYWYQQSLDQGLQFLIQYYNGEERAKGNILERFSAQQFPDLHSELNLSSLELGDSALYFCASSRTGQGNEKLFFGSGTQLSVL.

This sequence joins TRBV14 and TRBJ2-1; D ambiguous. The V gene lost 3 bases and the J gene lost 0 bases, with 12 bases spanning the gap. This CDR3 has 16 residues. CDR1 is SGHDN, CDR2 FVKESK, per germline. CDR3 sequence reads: CASSQRQFGSYNEQFF. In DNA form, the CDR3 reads TGTGCCAGCAGCCAGAGGCAGTTTGGCTCCTACAATGAGCAGTTCTTC.

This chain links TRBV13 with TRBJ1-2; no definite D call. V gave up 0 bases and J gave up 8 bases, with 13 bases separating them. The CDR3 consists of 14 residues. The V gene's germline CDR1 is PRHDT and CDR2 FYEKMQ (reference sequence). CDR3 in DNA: TGTGCCAGCAGCTTAGGAGGCTCGCCTGAAGGCTACACCTTC. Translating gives CASSLGGSPEGYTF. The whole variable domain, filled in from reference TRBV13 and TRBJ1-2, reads AAGVIQSPRHLIKEKRETATLKCYPIPRHDTVYWYQQGPGQDPQFLISFYEKMQSDKGSIPDRFSAQQFSDYHSELNMSSLELGDSALYFCASSLGGSPEGYTFGSGTRLTVV.

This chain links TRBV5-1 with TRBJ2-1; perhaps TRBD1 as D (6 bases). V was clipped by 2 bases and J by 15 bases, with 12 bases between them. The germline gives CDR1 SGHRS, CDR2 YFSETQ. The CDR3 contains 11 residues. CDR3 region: CASSLQGRSFF. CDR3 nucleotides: TGCGCCAGCAGCTTACAGGGTAGATCGTTCTTC.

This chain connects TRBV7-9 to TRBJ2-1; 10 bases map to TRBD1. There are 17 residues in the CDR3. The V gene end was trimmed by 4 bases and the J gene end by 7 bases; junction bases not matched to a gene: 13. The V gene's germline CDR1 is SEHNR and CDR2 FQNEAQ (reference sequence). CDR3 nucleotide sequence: TGTGCCAGCAGCTCCCCAACCACCGGGACAGGGGTTAATGAGCAGTTCTTC. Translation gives CASSSPTTGTGVNEQFF. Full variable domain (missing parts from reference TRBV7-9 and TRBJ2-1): DTGVSQNPRHKITKRGQNVTFRCDPISEHNRLYWYRQTLGQGPEFLTYFQNEAQLEKSRLLSDRFSAERPKGSFSTLEIQRTEQGDSAMYLCASSSPTTGTGVNEQFFGPGTRLTVL.